There are a few counts of the clone carrying this TCR beta chain. Its target is not known. This sample is drawn from a study of a mutant IDH1 vaccine in newly diagnosed glioma. Across the whole study: The sex distribution of treated patients was about 62% male and about 38% female, with a mean age of around 40 years. Patients arrived already treated with radiotherapy, temozolomide, or both, most having had both.

Study-wide findings and caveats: Top-clonotype changes in peripheral T cells seemed unrelated to pseudoprogression.

CDR1 is SGHKS and CDR2 is YYEKEE in the germline V gene (reference sequence). V was shortened by 0 bases and J by 5 bases, with 5 bases between the two germline ends. This CDR3 is 12 amino acids long. Profiled with immunoSEQ multiplex PCR; TCRdb holds only in-frame clones, not every one. This sample yields approximately 31,000 clones, of which around 80% are seen a single time; 3.2% belongs to the top ten. Time point noted: week 35, safety follow-up. One vaccine dose held 300 ug of mutant IDH1 20-mer peptide and came with topical imiquimod. Sample: PBMCs, taken from a glioma patient whose treatment included an IDH1 peptide vaccine. The rearrangement joins TRBV5-5 to TRBJ1-2, with unresolved D. The origin of this receptor is a man in his forties or fifties with glioma. Some clones in this sample may be carry-over from other donors' samples. The CDR3 reads CASSLGEYGYTF. CDR3 nucleotides: TGTGCCAGCAGCTTGGGAGAGTATGGCTACACCTTC.